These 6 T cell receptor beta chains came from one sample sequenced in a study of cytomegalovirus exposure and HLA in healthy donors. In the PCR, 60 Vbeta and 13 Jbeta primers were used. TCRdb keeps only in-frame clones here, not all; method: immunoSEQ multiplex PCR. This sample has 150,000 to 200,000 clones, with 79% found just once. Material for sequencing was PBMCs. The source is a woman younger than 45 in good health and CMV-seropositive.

The CDR3 is CASSPGRGGRTGELFF. The DNA for the CDR3 is TGTGCCAGCAGCCCCGGTAGGGGGGGCAGGACCGGGGAGCTGTTTTTT. The rearrangement uses TRBV5-4 and TRBJ2-2, with D possibly being TRBD2 (7 bases). V was cut by 4 bases and J by 5 bases, with 18 bases left in between. Germline assignment: CDR1 SGHNT and CDR2 YYREEE (reference sequence). This CDR3 is built from 16 residues.

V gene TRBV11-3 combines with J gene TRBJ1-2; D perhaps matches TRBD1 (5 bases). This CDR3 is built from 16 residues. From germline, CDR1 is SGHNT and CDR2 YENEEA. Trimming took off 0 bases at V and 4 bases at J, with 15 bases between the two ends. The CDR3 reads CASSLDLNQGIYGYTF. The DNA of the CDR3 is TGTGCCAGCAGCTTAGACTTAAATCAGGGTATCTATGGCTACACCTTC.

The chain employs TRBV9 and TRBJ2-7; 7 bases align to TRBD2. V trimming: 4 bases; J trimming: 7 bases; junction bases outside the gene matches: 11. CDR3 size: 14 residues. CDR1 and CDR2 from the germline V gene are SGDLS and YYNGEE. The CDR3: CASSPMAGVGEQYF. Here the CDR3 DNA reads TGTGCCAGCAGCCCCATGGCGGGGGTGGGAGAGCAGTACTTC.

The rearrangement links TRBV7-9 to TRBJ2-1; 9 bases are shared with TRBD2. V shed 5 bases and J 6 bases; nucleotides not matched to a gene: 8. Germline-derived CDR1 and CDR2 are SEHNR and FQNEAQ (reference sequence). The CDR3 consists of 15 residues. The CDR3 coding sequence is TGTGCCAGCAGCCCGAGCGGACTAGCGATCAATGAGCAGTTCTTC. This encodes CASSPSGLAINEQFF.

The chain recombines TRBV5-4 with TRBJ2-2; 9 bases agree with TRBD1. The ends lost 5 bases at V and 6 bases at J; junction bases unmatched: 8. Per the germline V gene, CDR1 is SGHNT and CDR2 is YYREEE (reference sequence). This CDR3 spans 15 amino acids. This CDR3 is CASSETGGIAGELFF. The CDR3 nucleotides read TGTGCCAGCAGTGAGACAGGGGGAATCGCCGGGGAGCTGTTTTTT.

CDR3 nucleotide sequence: TGTGCCAGCAGCTCCCAGGGACAGGGGAACACTGAAGCTTTCTTT. Its translation is CASSSQGQGNTEAFF. This chain uses TRBV9 with TRBJ1-1, with TRBD1 matching over 9 bases. Germline V CDR1 and CDR2: SGDLS, YYNGEE. The CDR3 runs to 15 residues. V shed 4 bases, J shed 1 base, and the junction held 5 bases outside the gene matches.